These T cell receptor beta chains were read from a single sample in a study of T cell repertoires in cytomegalovirus infection. TCRdb independently ran MiXCR on the reads; one entry per CDR3 protein. This sample has approximately 76,000 distinct CDR3 sequences, with around 3.5% found just once. The sequencing input was PBMCs. Receptors originate from a human donor in good health (CMV status not recorded). Some clones in this sample may be carry-over from other donors' samples. Each CDR3 is given with its conserved first and last residue. The D gene is left open where the match is weak. Clone size is given for some rows only: seen once, a few or many times, or a class if the clone is expanded.

v_gene	len	j_gene	d_gene	abundance	CDR3aa	CDR3nt
TRBV15	12	TRBJ1-4	.	many	CATSRVGEKLFF	TGTGCCACCAGCAGAGTGGGTGAAAAACTGTTTTTT
TRBV7-8	17	TRBJ2-5	.	medium-sized	CASSPSKGRQYQETQYF	TGTGCCAGCAGCCCCTCCAAGGGCAGGCAATACCAAGAGACCCAGTACTTC
TRBV27	13	TRBJ2-3	TRBD1	many	CARQGFGTDTQYF	TGTGCCAGACAGGGGTTTGGCACAGATACGCAGTATTTT
TRBV7-2	13	TRBJ2-7	TRBD2	many	CASSPGGGNEQYF	TGTGCCAGCAGTCCGGGCGGGGGGAACGAGCAGTACTTC
TRBV7-2	18	TRBJ1-6	.	medium-sized	CASSLLSRRTSANSPLHF	TGTGCCAGCAGCTTATTAAGTAGGCGGACATCTGCGAATTCACCCCTCCACTTT
TRBV6-8	15	TRBJ2-3	TRBD1	.	CASSYSGTDKQPQYF	TGTGCCAGCAGTTACTCCGGGACAGACAAGCAGCCCCAGTATTTT
TRBV27	17	TRBJ1-2	.	many	CASSLTPARGSRGGYTF	TGTGCCAGCAGTTTGACCCCCGCGCGGGGCAGTCGGGGAGGCTACACCTTC
TRBV6-6	16	TRBJ1-5	.	many	CASSRQGSLSNQPQHF	TGTGCCAGCAGTAGGCAGGGCTCTCTTAGCAATCAGCCCCAGCATTTT
TRBV6-2/TRBV6-3	11	TRBJ2-3	.	many	CASSLTDTQYF	TGTGCCAGCAGTCTCACAGATACGCAGTATTTT
TRBV2	14	TRBJ2-7	.	many	CASSEARDSHEQYF	TGTGCCAGCAGTGAAGCGCGGGACTCCCACGAGCAGTACTTC
TRBV19	13	TRBJ1-2	.	many	CASRLAPGSGYTF	TGTGCCAGTAGGCTCGCCCCAGGGTCTGGCTACACCTTC
TRBV4-3	15	TRBJ1-2	TRBD1	many	CASSARTGHNYGYTF	TGCGCCAGCAGCGCACGGACAGGACATAACTATGGCTACACCTTC
TRBV28	14	TRBJ1-1	.	many	CASSSTYPNTEAFF	TGTGCCAGCAGCTCGACCTACCCGAACACTGAAGCTTTCTTT
TRBV5-1	15	TRBJ2-5	.	few	CASSLGAGPRETQYF	TGCGCCAGCAGCTTAGGGGCTGGCCCGAGAGAGACCCAGTACTTC
TRBV28	14	TRBJ1-6	.	many	CASSPGALNSPLHF	TGTGCCAGCAGCCCAGGGGCCTTGAATTCACCCCTCCACTTT
TRBV27	15	TRBJ1-5	.	many	CASSSFTGINQPQHF	TGTGCCAGCAGTTCCTTTACAGGGATCAATCAGCCCCAGCATTTT
TRBV10-3	15	TRBJ1-5	.	many	CAISESALSGQPQHF	TGTGCCATCAGTGAGTCTGCGCTTTCGGGTCAGCCCCAGCATTTT
TRBV4-3	15	TRBJ1-5	.	many	CASSQGRRGGQPQHF	TGCGCCAGCAGCCAAGGACGAAGGGGCGGCCAGCCCCAGCATTTT
TRBV12-3/TRBV12-4	14	TRBJ1-5	.	many	CASRTQGGNQPQHF	TGTGCCAGCAGGACACAGGGAGGCAATCAGCCCCAGCATTTT
TRBV28	16	TRBJ1-3	.	.	CASSQWGIGPGNTIYF	TGTGCCAGCAGTCAATGGGGCATTGGACCTGGAAACACCATATATTTT
TRBV19	15	TRBJ2-5	TRBD1	many	CASSYDRVGGETQYF	TGTGCCAGTAGTTACGACAGGGTTGGCGGCGAGACCCAGTACTTC
TRBV7-2	15	TRBJ1-5	.	many	CASSQGPWGNQPQHF	TGTGCCAGCAGCCAGGGCCCTTGGGGCAATCAGCCCCAGCATTTT
TRBV6-5	18	TRBJ1-5	.	many	CASSYSSRTGDSNQPQHF	TGTGCCAGCAGTTACAGTTCCCGAACAGGAGATAGCAATCAGCCCCAGCATTTT
TRBV30	17	TRBJ2-3	.	many	CAWSPKSGGGSTDTQYF	TGTGCCTGGAGCCCCAAGAGCGGAGGGGGCAGCACAGATACGCAGTATTTT
TRBV9	14	TRBJ1-1	.	many	CASSVGPMNTEAFF	TGTGCCAGCAGCGTAGGGCCCATGAACACTGAAGCTTTCTTT
TRBV28	12	TRBJ1-6	.	many	CASSSGERPLHF	TGTGCCAGCAGTTCGGGAGAACGGCCCCTCCACTTT
TRBV7-8	17	TRBJ2-3	.	many	CASSKDRLVRSTDTQYF	TGTGCCAGCAGCAAGGACAGACTGGTCCGAAGCACAGATACGCAGTATTTT
TRBV30	15	TRBJ2-7	TRBD1	.	CAWISYRGRFVEQYF	TGTGCCTGGATTTCATACAGGGGGAGATTTGTCGAGCAGTACTTC
TRBV12-3/TRBV12-4	13	TRBJ2-1	.	many	CASSYVENNEQFF	TGTGCCAGCAGTTACGTCGAGAACAATGAGCAGTTCTTC
TRBV6-2/TRBV6-3	16	TRBJ1-1	.	many	CASSYTRGRLNTEAFF	TGTGCCAGCAGTTACACCAGGGGAAGACTGAACACTGAAGCTTTCTTT
TRBV6-1	15	TRBJ2-7	TRBD2	many	CASSEALAGSYEQYF	TGTGCCAGCAGTGAAGCGCTAGCGGGGTCCTACGAGCAGTACTTC
TRBV7-2	15	TRBJ1-4	TRBD1	many	CASSGQGRWDEKLFF	TGTGCCAGCAGTGGACAGGGAAGGTGGGATGAAAAACTGTTTTTT
TRBV6-5	16	TRBJ2-5	.	many	CASSYSRQNPSWTQYF	TGTGCCAGCAGTTACTCGAGACAAAACCCATCTTGGACCCAGTACTTC
TRBV30	14	TRBJ2-7	TRBD1	many	CAWELGTGGGEQYF	TGTGCCTGGGAACTCGGGACAGGAGGAGGCGAGCAGTACTTC
TRBV19	14	TRBJ1-1	.	many	CASSARGQNTEAFF	TGTGCCAGTAGTGCCCGGGGGCAGAACACTGAAGCTTTCTTT
TRBV7-2	13	TRBJ1-4	.	many	CASSTALRGKLFF	TGTGCCAGCAGCACCGCTCTCCGCGGAAAACTGTTTTTT
TRBV7-2	13	TRBJ2-3	.	many	CASSLSQADTQYF	TGTGCCAGCAGCTTATCGCAGGCAGATACGCAGTATTTT
TRBV2	14	TRBJ2-3	.	many	CASVTGTYTDTQYF	TGTGCCAGCGTTACCGGGACTTACACAGATACGCAGTATTTT
TRBV10-3	16	TRBJ1-1	TRBD1	many	CAIRGQGAQGGTEAFF	TGTGCCATCAGAGGACAGGGGGCGCAGGGCGGCACTGAAGCTTTCTTT
TRBV7-2	16	TRBJ1-2	.	many	CASSARSEGRGYGYTF	TGTGCCAGCAGCGCGCGGTCTGAGGGGCGCGGCTATGGCTACACCTTC
TRBV29-1	14	TRBJ2-7	TRBD1	many	CSARPGTGVYEQYF	TGCAGCGCTCGACCCGGGACAGGGGTCTACGAGCAGTACTTC